The rows below give T cell receptor beta chains drawn from one sample of a study of shared clonotypes between healthy human individuals. Data came from immunoSEQ multiplex PCR; TCRdb stores just in-frame clones and leaves some out. The table has roughly 1 million clones, around 78% seen once. The sample taken for sequencing was memory CD4+ T cells from PBMCs. Receptors were obtained from a young man in good health. Some clones in this sample may be carry-over from other donors' samples. Each CDR3 is given with its conserved first and last residue. The D gene is left open where the match is weak. Some rows mark clone size as missing; the rest say once, few, many or name a class of expanded clone.

j_gene: TRBJ1-4
d_gene: -
v_gene: TRBV5-1
abundance: -
CDR3nt: TGCGCCAGCAGCTCGGACAGAGTTTCTGAAAAACTGTTTTTT
CDR3aa: CASSSDRVSEKLFF

j_gene: TRBJ1-5
d_gene: -
v_gene: TRBV19
abundance: once
CDR3nt: TGTGCCAGCCGTCAGGGACTGGTGCGCAATCAGCCCCAGCATTTT
CDR3aa: CASRQGLVRNQPQHF

j_gene: TRBJ1-2
d_gene: TRBD1
v_gene: TRBV10-3
abundance: -
CDR3nt: TGTGCCATGCGAGGGGGACAGGGGGGTGATGGCTACACCTTC
CDR3aa: CAMRGGQGGDGYTF

j_gene: TRBJ2-4
d_gene: -
v_gene: TRBV5-1
abundance: -
CDR3nt: TGCGCCAGCAGCCCTGACCAAAACATTCAGTACTTC
CDR3aa: CASSPDQNIQYF

j_gene: TRBJ2-3
d_gene: -
v_gene: TRBV19
abundance: -
CDR3nt: TGTGCCAGTACCCCCAGTACAGATACGCAGTATTTT
CDR3aa: CASTPSTDTQYF

j_gene: TRBJ1-1
d_gene: -
v_gene: TRBV14
abundance: -
CDR3nt: TGTGCCAGCAGCCATTCCGGGGTTGTGGCTGAAGCTTTCTTT
CDR3aa: CASSHSGVVAEAFF

j_gene: TRBJ1-3
d_gene: -
v_gene: TRBV6-1
abundance: -
CDR3nt: TGTGCCACCCCGGTGGCATCGGGAAACACCATATATTTT
CDR3aa: CATPVASGNTIYF

j_gene: TRBJ2-7
d_gene: -
v_gene: TRBV4-1
abundance: few
CDR3nt: TGCGCCAGCAGCCAAGTAAATTTAGGGTTTAAGGAGGTGCCTTACTTC
CDR3aa: CASSQVNLGFKEVPYF

j_gene: TRBJ1-2
d_gene: -
v_gene: TRBV28
abundance: -
CDR3nt: TGTGCCAGCTCCCCCGGCAGCCTCTATGGCTACACCTTC
CDR3aa: CASSPGSLYGYTF

j_gene: TRBJ1-2
d_gene: TRBD1
v_gene: TRBV5-1
abundance: once
CDR3nt: TGCGCCAGCAGCTTAGGACAGGGAGGTGGCTACACCTTC
CDR3aa: CASSLGQGGGYTF

j_gene: TRBJ2-7
d_gene: TRBD1
v_gene: TRBV28
abundance: -
CDR3nt: TGTGCCAGCAGTTTGCCCACCCCGGGACAGGGTATTGACGAGCAGTACTTC
CDR3aa: CASSLPTPGQGIDEQYF

j_gene: TRBJ1-1
d_gene: TRBD1
v_gene: TRBV10-3
abundance: -
CDR3nt: TGTGCCACTGCCGGGACAGCGAACACTGAAGCTTTCTTT
CDR3aa: CATAGTANTEAFF

j_gene: TRBJ1-1
d_gene: -
v_gene: TRBV5-1
abundance: -
CDR3nt: TGCGCCAGCAGCGGGGGACCCGGTAACACTGAAGCTTTCTTT
CDR3aa: CASSGGPGNTEAFF